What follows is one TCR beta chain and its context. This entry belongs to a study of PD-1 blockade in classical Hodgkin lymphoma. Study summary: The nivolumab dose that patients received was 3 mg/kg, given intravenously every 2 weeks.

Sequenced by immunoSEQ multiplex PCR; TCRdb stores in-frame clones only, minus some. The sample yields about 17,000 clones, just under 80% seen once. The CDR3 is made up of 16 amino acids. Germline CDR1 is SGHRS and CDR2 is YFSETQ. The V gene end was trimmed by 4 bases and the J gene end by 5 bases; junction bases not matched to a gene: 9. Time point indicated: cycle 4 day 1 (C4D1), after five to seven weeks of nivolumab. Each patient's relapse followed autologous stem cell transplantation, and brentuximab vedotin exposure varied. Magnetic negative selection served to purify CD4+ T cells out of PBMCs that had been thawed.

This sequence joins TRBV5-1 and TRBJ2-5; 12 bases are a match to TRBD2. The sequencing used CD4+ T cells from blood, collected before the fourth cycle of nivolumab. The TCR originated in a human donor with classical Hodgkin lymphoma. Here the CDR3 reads CASSVGLAGSGETQYF. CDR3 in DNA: TGCGCCAGCAGCGTCGGACTAGCGGGGTCCGGGGAGACCCAGTACTTC.